These 29 T cell receptor beta chains originate from one sample sequenced in a study of blood T cells in healthy people across ages. Primed by a sample-barcoded 5' primer and a J-beta primer mix, a second PCR proceeded for about 6 to 12 cycles. A single record per CDR3 protein comes from TCRdb applying MiXCR to the 5' RACE reads. The sample lists 1.5 million to 2 million distinct CDR3 sequences, roughly 30% seen once, with roughly 10% in the top ten. The sequencing input was blood. These receptors were obtained from a woman aged 25 to 39 in good health.

The chain has TRBV15 and TRBJ2-5; D perhaps matches TRBD2 (5 bases). CDR1 is LNHNV and CDR2 is YYDKDF in the germline V gene (reference sequence). The CDR3 totals 12 residues. V lost 6 bases and J 5 bases, leaving 10 bases between the germline ends. The chain's CDR3 is CATSRGVETQYF. CDR3 coding DNA: TGTGCCACCAGTCGGGGTGTGGAGACCCAGTACTTC.

The chain employs TRBV7-9 and TRBJ1-1; 8 positions agree with TRBD1. The CDR3 spans 15 residues. Trimming removed 7 bases from V and 6 bases from J; junction bases left unmatched: 13. Germline lookup yields CDR1 SEHNR and CDR2 FQNEAQ (reference sequence). The CDR3 DNA is TGTGCCAGCACCACAATGGGACAGGATCACTCTGAAGCTTTCTTT. Amino acid sequence: CASTTMGQDHSEAFF.

The chain recombines TRBV25-1 with TRBJ2-2; the D gene is possibly TRBD2 (6 bases). CDR3 length equals 14 residues. V was clipped by 10 bases and J by 4 bases, with 16 bases between them. Germline V gene data show CDR1 as MGHDK and CDR2 as SYGVNS. CDR3 amino acids: CATPGDGITGELFF. In DNA, the CDR3 is TGTGCCACCCCGGGGGACGGAATCACCGGGGAGCTGTTTTTT.

Details on this clonotype: This sequence may be a read error, since a much larger clone differs from it by one base. The V and J genes are TRBV4-1 and TRBJ2-1, with 9 bases that match TRBD2. The germline CDR1 and CDR2 sequences are MGHRA and YSYEKL. V lost 2 bases to trimming and J lost 4 bases; unmatched junction nucleotides: 6. The CDR3 is made up of 16 amino acids. The CDR3: CASSQPASGVYNEQFF. CDR3 in DNA: TGCGCCAGCAGCCAACCGGCTAGCGGGGTGTACAATGAGCAGTTCTTC.

The chain carries TRBV30 and TRBJ1-1; TRBD1 might be the D (5 bases). Trimming removed 0 bases at V and 11 bases at J, with 13 bases between. Germline CDR1 is GTSNPN and CDR2 is SVGIG (reference sequence). This CDR3 is built from 12 residues. The CDR3 region is CAWSVHARGAFF. As DNA, the CDR3 is TGTGCCTGGAGTGTCCACGCCCGGGGGGCTTTCTTT.

There are a few counts of this clonotype. The chain links TRBV7-3 to TRBJ2-2; D not resolved. Germline V lookup: CDR1 SGHTA, CDR2 FQGTGA. V was trimmed by 2 bases and J by 1 base, leaving 11 bases between them. The CDR3 contains 16 residues. The CDR3 region is CASSLYEPMNTGELFF. CDR3 DNA: TGTGCCAGCAGCTTATACGAACCGATGAACACCGGGGAGCTGTTTTTT.

This clonotype came up a few times. V usage is TRBV5-4 and J usage is TRBJ1-2; D not certain. The CDR3 runs 14 residues. Germline lookup yields CDR1 SGHNT and CDR2 YYREEE (reference sequence). V lost 0 bases and J lost 7, with 13 bases in between. CDR3 loop: CASSLDPDPTGYTF. As DNA, the CDR3 is TGTGCCAGCAGCTTGGACCCCGATCCGACTGGCTACACCTTC.

This clonotype turned up a few times. This sequence joins TRBV29-1 and TRBJ2-1, with D tentatively TRBD2 (7 bases). Looked up from germline, CDR1 is SQVTM and CDR2 is ANQGSEA. The CDR3 has 14 amino acids. V lost 7 bases, J lost 4 bases, and 17 bases lay in between. In nucleotides, the CDR3 is TGCAGCGCTACCGGGGGGCCCCGTTACAATGAGCAGTTCTTC. This sequence encodes CSATGGPRYNEQFF.

The chain combines TRBV11-1 with TRBJ2-7, with D possibly matching TRBD2 (5 bases). There are 14 residues in the CDR3. V lost 3 bases and J 4 bases, leaving 13 bases between the germline ends. Germline V gene sequence: CDR1 SGHAT, CDR2 FQDESV (reference sequence). The CDR3 loop reads CASSLRSTGYEQYF. The CDR3 DNA reads TGTGCCAGCAGCTTGAGATCGACGGGGTACGAGCAGTACTTC.

Comment on this clonotype: Its ends do not fully match the called genes, so a read error is possible. V and J are TRBV5-6 and TRBJ2-2, with D perhaps assigned TRBD1 or TRBD2 (5 bases each). This CDR3 has 12 amino acids. Germline values: CDR1 SGHDT, CDR2 YYEEEE. CDR3 amino acids: CASSAGLGELFF. In DNA form, the CDR3 reads TGTGCCAGCAGCGCAGGGTTAGGGGAGTTGTTTTTT.

The chain employs TRBV21-1 and TRBJ2-7; TRBD1, the D gene given by the table, was not confirmed from the DNA. TRBV21-1 is termed a pseudogene. The CDR3 length is 16 residues. In DNA form, the CDR3 reads TGTGCCAGCAGCAAATATTCGACAGGGGGCCGCTACGAGCAGTACTTC. Translating it yields CASSKYSTGGRYEQYF.

The count of this clonotype is one. The V gene is TRBV28, the J gene TRBJ1-2; D is unresolved. This CDR3 has 14 residues. V shed 5 bases and J shed 8 bases, with 18 bases lying between them. Germline V lookup: CDR1 MDHEN, CDR2 SYDVKM. CDR3 nucleotides: TGTGCCAGCAGTACACGAGACGGACTAAGAGGCTACACCTTC. Residues: CASSTRDGLRGYTF.

Only a few counts were recorded for this clonotype. The chain employs TRBV9 and TRBJ2-5; D remains ambiguous. Germline V gene lookup returns CDR1 SGDLS and CDR2 YYNGEE. With 0 bases removed from V and 5 bases from J, the gap between germline ends came to 14 bases. The CDR3 is 15 residues long. The CDR3 region is CASSVGLQYGETQYF. The CDR3, as DNA: TGTGCCAGCAGCGTAGGACTGCAATACGGGGAGACCCAGTACTTC.

This clonotype was counted ten times or more. The V gene is TRBV12-3 or TRBV12-4, the J gene TRBJ2-1, with 9 bases identical to TRBD2. The CDR3 loop spans 14 amino acids. V was clipped by 7 bases and J by 4 bases; unmatched bases: 5. This chain's CDR3 is CASTSRGGYNEQFF. CDR3 nucleotide sequence: TGTGCCAGCACCTCGCGGGGGGGGTACAATGAGCAGTTCTTC.

This chain joins TRBV4-1 and TRBJ2-2; D could derive from TRBD1 or TRBD2 (5 bases each). The germline V gene has CDR1 MGHRA and CDR2 YSYEKL. Trimming removed 1 base from V and 1 base from J, with 13 bases in between. The CDR3 is 17 amino acids. The CDR3 sequence is CASSQGLGTVNTGELFF. Here the CDR3 DNA reads TGCGCCAGCAGCCAAGGCTTGGGGACGGTGAACACCGGGGAGCTGTTTTTT.

The chain combines TRBV2 with TRBJ2-5, with D hard to call. The J call may be wrong; the DNA end is better matched by TRBJ2-7. This CDR3 region has 14 residues. From germline, CDR1 is SNHLY and CDR2 FYNNEI. In DNA, the CDR3 is TGTGCCAGCAGTGATGTGGGCCTCCCGTACGAGCAGTACTTC. Its translation is CASSDVGLPYEQYF.

This clonotype was counted between two and nine times. This rearrangement joins TRBV5-1 to TRBJ2-7; possibly TRBD2 for D (5 bases). Trimming shortened V by 5 bases and J by 0 bases, and 15 bases separated the two germline ends. CDR3 length: 15 amino acids. Per germline, CDR1 SGHRS and CDR2 YFSETQ. The CDR3 region is CASRPTLGSSYEQYF. The DNA of the CDR3 is TGCGCCAGCAGACCCACCCTAGGGAGCTCCTACGAGCAGTACTTC.

J is TRBJ2-2 and V is TRBV20-1; unclear D gene. Germline values: CDR1 DFQATT, CDR2 SNEGSKA (reference sequence). The V end was cut by 1 base, the J end by 7 bases, with 13 bases between. The CDR3 has 14 residues. The DNA of the CDR3 is TGCAGTGCTAGAGCTAGGCAGTTTGACGGGGAGCTGTTTTTT. Translating it yields CSARARQFDGELFF.

This clonotype was recorded a few times. The chain joins TRBV5-1 to TRBJ2-5, with no clear D. V lost 2 bases, J lost 4 bases, and 9 bases lay in between. Germline assignment: CDR1 SGHRS and CDR2 YFSETQ. CDR3 length: 13 amino acids. The CDR3 nucleotides read TGCGCCAGCAGCTTTTCCACGGGAGAGACCCAGTACTTC. This translates into CASSFSTGETQYF. The whole variable domain, filled in from reference TRBV5-1 and TRBJ2-5, reads KAGVTQTPRYLIKTRGQQVTLSCSPISGHRSVSWYQQTPGQGLQFLFEYFSETQRNKGNFPGRFSGRQFSNSRSEMNVSTLELGDSALYLCASSFSTGETQYFGPGTRLLVL.

This chain links TRBV2 with TRBJ2-1; possibly TRBD1 or TRBD2 for D (5 bases each). Trimming took off 4 bases at V and 10 bases at J, with 14 bases between the two ends. CDR3 length: 13 amino acids. In germline, CDR1 is SNHLY, CDR2 FYNNEI. In nucleotides, the CDR3 is TGTGCCAGCAGTGTTCGCGTAGAGGGGGAGCAGTTCTTC. Residues: CASSVRVEGEQFF.

As regards this clonotype: One junction end does not reproduce the germline sequence, and a read error may be involved. J is TRBJ2-5 and V is TRBV20-1; 7 bases map to TRBD1. The J call may be mistaken, given a closer DNA end match to TRBJ2-7. Germline loops: CDR1 DFQATT, CDR2 SNEGSKA (reference sequence). The CDR3 runs 15 residues. The CDR3 bases are TGCGGTGCTACCAGAGGCTCGGGACAGAATCTCGAGCAGTACTTC. Amino acids: CGATRGSGQNLEQYF.

The chain carries TRBV27 and TRBJ1-5; 12 positions agree with TRBD1. Per the germline V gene, CDR1 is MNHEY and CDR2 is SMNVEV (reference sequence). Trimming cost V 1 base and J 5 bases; bases outside gene matches: 3. This CDR3 has 16 amino acids. CDR3 nucleotides: TGTGCCAGCAGTTTATTCGGGACAGGGGGCGATCAGCCCCAGCATTTT. Protein: CASSLFGTGGDQPQHF.

V gene TRBV13 combines with J gene TRBJ2-5; maybe TRBD2 (7 bases). The CDR3 is 18 residues long. Germline assignment: CDR1 PRHDT and CDR2 FYEKMQ (reference sequence). V was shortened by 7 bases and J by 5 bases, with 29 bases between the two germline ends. In nucleotides, the CDR3 is TGTGCCAGCACCCCAATCCGCACGTGGGGGAGGGACAAGGAGACCCAGTACTTC. It specifies CASTPIRTWGRDKETQYF.

A few counts support this clonotype. CDR3 bases: TGTGCCAGCAGTCCCTTTCGGGGACCGTCCGATACGCAGTATTTT. Its protein is CASSPFRGPSDTQYF. The rearrangement links TRBV5-4 to TRBJ2-3; the D call may be TRBD1 or TRBD2 (5 bases each). Germline V gives CDR1 SGHNT, CDR2 YYREEE (reference sequence). Trimming took off 5 bases at V and 6 bases at J, with 19 bases between the two ends. The CDR3 runs 15 residues.

The chain links TRBV3-1 to TRBJ1-4; tentative D call: TRBD1 (5 bases). Germline V CDR1 and CDR2: LGHDT, YNNKEL (reference sequence). CDR3 length: 15 residues. The V gene lost 3 bases and the J gene lost 8 bases, with 16 bases spanning the gap. The CDR3 nucleotides read TGTGCCAGCAGCCAGCCGGGGCAGGTTCGGGAAAAACTGTTTTTT. Translating gives CASSQPGQVREKLFF.

This clonotype showed up just a few times. The chain employs TRBV5-4 and TRBJ2-3; tentatively, D is TRBD1 or TRBD2 (5 bases each). The germline V and J ends were trimmed by 6 bases and 6 bases, with 14 bases remaining between them. Looked up from germline, CDR1 is SGHNT and CDR2 is YYREEE (reference sequence). CDR3 length: 13 amino acids. The DNA for the CDR3 is TGTGCCAGCAAACTAGGGGTCGGCGATACGCAGTATTTT. The encoded protein is CASKLGVGDTQYF.

This clonotype was detected ten times or more. This chain joins TRBV29-1 and TRBJ2-3, with no clear D. The CDR3 sequence is 15 residues long. Trimming took off 5 bases at V and 0 bases at J, with 15 bases between the two ends. Germline V gene sequence: CDR1 SQVTM, CDR2 ANQGSEA. The DNA for the CDR3 is TGCAGCGTTCGAACAGTTCTTTCTAGCACAGATACGCAGTATTTT. Protein product: CSVRTVLSSTDTQYF.

This clonotype was seen a handful of times. The chain recombines TRBV11-1 with TRBJ2-1; 11 nucleotides agree with TRBD2. V was clipped by 5 bases and J by 7 bases; unmatched bases: 10. Per germline, CDR1 SGHAT and CDR2 FQDESV (reference sequence). This CDR3 comprises 16 residues. The CDR3 loop is CASSLWTSGPGNEQFF. The CDR3 bases are TGTGCCAGCAGCCTCTGGACTAGCGGGCCTGGGAATGAGCAGTTCTTC.

In this sample, this clonotype turned up a few times. The rearrangement joins TRBV10-3 to TRBJ1-2, with 7 bases matching TRBD1. V shed 5 bases, J shed 2 bases, and the junction held 2 bases outside the gene matches. The germline V gene encodes CDR1 ENHRY and CDR2 SYGVKD. The CDR3 has 13 amino acids. The CDR3 loop is CAISRGPNYGYTF. Here the CDR3 DNA reads TGTGCCATCAGTAGGGGGCCAAACTATGGCTACACCTTC.